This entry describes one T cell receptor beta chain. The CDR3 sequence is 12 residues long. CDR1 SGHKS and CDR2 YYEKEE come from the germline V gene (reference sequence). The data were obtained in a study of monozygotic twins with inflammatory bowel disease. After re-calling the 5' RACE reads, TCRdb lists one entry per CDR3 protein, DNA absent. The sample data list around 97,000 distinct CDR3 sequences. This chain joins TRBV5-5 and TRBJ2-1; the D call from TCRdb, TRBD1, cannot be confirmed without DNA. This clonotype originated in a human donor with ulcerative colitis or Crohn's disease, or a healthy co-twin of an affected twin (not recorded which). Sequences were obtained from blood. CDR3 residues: CASSSPLAEQFF.